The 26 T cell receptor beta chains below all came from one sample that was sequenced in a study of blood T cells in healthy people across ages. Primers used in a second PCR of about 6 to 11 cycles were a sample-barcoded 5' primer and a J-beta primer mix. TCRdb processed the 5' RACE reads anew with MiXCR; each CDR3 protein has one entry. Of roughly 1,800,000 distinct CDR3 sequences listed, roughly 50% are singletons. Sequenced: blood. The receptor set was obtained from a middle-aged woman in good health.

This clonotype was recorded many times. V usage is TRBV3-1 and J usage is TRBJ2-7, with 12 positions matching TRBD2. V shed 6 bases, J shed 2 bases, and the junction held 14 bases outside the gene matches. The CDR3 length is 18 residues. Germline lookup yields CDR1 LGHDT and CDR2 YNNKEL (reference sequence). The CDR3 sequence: CASRQETSGGLGPYEQYF. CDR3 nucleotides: TGTGCCAGCAGGCAGGAGACTAGCGGGGGCCTCGGACCCTACGAGCAGTACTTC.

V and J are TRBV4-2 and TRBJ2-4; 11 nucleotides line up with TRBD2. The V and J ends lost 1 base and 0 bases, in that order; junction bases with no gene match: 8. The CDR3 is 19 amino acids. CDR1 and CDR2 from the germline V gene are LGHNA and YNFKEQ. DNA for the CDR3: TGTGCCAGCAGCCAAGCGGGTAGCGGGGGGGGAATAGCCAAAAACATTCAGTACTTC. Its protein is CASSQAGSGGGIAKNIQYF.

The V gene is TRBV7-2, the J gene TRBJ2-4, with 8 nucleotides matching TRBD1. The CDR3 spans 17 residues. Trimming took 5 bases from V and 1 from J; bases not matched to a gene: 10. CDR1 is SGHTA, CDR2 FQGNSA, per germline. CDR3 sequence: CASSPRQGPWAKNIQYF. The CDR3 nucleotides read TGTGCCAGCAGCCCCCGACAGGGGCCCTGGGCCAAAAACATTCAGTACTTC.

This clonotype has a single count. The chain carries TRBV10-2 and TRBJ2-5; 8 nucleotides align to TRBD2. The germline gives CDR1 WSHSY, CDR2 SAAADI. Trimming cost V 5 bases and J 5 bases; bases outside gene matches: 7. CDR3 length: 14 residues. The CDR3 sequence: CASSPRGGDETQYF. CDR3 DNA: TGCGCCAGCAGTCCCCGGGGGGGCGATGAGACCCAGTACTTC.

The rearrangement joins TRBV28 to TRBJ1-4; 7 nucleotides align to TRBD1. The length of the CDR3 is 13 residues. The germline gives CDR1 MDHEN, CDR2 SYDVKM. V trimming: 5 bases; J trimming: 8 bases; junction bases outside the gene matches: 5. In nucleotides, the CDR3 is TGTGCCAGCAGTCCGGGACAGCCCGAAAAACTGTTTTTT. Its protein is CASSPGQPEKLFF.

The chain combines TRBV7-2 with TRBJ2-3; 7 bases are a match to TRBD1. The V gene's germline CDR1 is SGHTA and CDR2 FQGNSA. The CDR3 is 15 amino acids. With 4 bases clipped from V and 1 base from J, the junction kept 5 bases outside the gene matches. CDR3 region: CASSYRQGGTDTQYF. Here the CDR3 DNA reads TGTGCCAGCAGCTACCGACAGGGAGGCACAGATACGCAGTATTTT.

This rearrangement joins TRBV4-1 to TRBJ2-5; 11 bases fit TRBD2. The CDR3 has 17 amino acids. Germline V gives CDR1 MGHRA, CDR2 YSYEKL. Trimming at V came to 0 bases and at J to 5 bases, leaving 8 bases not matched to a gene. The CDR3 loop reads CASSQELAGGPGETQYF. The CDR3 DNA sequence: TGCGCCAGCAGCCAAGAGCTAGCGGGGGGCCCCGGTGAGACCCAGTACTTC.

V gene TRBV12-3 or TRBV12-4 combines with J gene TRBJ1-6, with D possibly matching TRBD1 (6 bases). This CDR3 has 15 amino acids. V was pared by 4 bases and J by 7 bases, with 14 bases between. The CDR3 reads CASSSWAGENSPLHF. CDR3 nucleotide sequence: TGTGCCAGCAGTTCATGGGCAGGGGAGAATTCACCCCTCCACTTT.

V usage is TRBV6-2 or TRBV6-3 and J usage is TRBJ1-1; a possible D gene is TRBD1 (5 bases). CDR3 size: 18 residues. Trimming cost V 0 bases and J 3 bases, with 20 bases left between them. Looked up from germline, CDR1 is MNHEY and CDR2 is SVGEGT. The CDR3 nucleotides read TGTGCCAGCAGTTACTCGATGGAAGGGGCGATCCCTCACACTGAAGCTTTCTTT. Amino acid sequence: CASSYSMEGAIPHTEAFF.

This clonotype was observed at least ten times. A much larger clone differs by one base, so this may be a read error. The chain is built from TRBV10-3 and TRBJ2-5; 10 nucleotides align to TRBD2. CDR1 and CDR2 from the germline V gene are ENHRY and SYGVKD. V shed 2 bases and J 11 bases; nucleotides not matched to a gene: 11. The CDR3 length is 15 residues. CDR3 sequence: CAISETSGIGYEQYF. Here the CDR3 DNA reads TGTGCCATCAGTGAGACTAGCGGGATCGGCTATGAGCAGTACTTC.

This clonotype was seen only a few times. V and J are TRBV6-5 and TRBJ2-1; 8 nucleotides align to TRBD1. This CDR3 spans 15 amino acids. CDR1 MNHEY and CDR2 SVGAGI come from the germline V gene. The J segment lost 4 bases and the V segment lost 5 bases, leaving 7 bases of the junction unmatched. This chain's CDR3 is CASSKPGQAYNEQFF. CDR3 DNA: TGTGCCAGCAGTAAACCGGGACAGGCGTACAATGAGCAGTTCTTC.

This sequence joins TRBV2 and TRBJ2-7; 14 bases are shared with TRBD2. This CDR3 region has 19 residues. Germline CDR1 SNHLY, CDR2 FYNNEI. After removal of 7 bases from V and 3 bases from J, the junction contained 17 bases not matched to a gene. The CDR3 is CASKGTSGGNGGPLYEQYV. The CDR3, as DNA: TGTGCCAGCAAAGGGACTAGCGGGGGTAATGGAGGACCTCTCTACGAGCAGTACGTC.

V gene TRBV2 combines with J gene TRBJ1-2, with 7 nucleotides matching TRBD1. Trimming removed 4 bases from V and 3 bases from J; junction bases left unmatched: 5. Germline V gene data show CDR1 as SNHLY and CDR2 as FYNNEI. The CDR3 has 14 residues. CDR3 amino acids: CASSADRPDYGYTF. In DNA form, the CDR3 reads TGTGCCAGCAGTGCGGACAGGCCCGACTATGGCTACACCTTC.

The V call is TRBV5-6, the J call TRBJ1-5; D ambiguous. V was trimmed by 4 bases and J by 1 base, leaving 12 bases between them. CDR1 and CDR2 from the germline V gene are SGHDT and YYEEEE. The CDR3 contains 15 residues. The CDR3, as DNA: TGTGCCAGCAGCCTGGGTCGCACCAGCAATCAGCCCCAGCATTTT. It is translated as CASSLGRTSNQPQHF.

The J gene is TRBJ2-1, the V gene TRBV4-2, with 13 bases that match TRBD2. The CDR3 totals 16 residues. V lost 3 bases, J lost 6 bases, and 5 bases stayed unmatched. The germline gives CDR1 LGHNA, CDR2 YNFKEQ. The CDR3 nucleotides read TGTGCCAGCAGCCACCAACTAGCGGGGGGGCCCAATGAGCAGTTCTTC. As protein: CASSHQLAGGPNEQFF.

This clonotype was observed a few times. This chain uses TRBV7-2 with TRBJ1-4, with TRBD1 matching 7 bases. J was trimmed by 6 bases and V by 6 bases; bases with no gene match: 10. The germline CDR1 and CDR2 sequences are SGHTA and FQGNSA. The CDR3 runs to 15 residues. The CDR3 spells CASRDRQGLDEKLFF. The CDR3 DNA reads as TGTGCCAGCAGGGATCGACAGGGTCTGGATGAAAAACTGTTTTTT.

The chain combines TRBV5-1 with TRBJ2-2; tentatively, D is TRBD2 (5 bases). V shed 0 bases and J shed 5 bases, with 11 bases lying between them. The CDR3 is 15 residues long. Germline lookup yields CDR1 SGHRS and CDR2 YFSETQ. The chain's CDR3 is CASSLARGLTGELFF. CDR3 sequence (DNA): TGCGCCAGCAGCTTGGCCAGAGGGTTGACCGGGGAGCTGTTTTTT.

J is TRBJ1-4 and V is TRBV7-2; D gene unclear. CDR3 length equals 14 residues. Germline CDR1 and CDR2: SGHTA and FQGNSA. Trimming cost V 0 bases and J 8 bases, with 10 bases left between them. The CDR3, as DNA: TGTGCCAGCAGCTTAGCAGTGTACGGGGAAAAACTGTTTTTT. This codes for CASSLAVYGEKLFF.

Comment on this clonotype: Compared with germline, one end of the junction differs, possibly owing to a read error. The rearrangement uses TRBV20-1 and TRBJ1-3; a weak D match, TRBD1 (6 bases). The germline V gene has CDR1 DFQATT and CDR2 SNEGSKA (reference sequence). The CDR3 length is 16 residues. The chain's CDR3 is CSASPAEGVTGNTVYF. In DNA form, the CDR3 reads TGCAGTGCTAGTCCGGCGGAGGGGGTAACTGGAAACACCGTATATTTT.

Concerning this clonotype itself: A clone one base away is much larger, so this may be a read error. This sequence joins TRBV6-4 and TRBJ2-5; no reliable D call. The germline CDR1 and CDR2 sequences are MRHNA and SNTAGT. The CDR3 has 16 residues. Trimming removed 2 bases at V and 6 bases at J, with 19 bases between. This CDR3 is CASSDPRPGGKKTQYF. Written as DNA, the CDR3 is TGTGCCAGCAGTGACCCCCGACCAGGTGGTAAAAAGACCCAGTACTTC.

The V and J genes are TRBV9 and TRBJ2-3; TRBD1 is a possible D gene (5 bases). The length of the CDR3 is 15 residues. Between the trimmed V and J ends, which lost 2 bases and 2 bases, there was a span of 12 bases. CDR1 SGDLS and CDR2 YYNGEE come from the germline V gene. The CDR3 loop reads CASSVYQGFTDTQYF. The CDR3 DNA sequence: TGTGCCAGCAGCGTGTATCAGGGTTTCACAGATACGCAGTATTTT.

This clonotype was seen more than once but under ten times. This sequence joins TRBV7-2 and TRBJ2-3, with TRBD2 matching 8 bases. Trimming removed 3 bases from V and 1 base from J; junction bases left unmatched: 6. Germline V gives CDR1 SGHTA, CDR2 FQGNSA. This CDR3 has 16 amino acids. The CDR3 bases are TGTGCCAGCAGCTTTTCTCGGCGGGGGGGCACAGATACGCAGTATTTT. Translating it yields CASSFSRRGGTDTQYF. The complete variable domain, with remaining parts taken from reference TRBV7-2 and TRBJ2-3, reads GAGVSQSPSNKVTEKGKDVELRCDPISGHTALYWYRQSLGQGLEFLIYFQGNSAPDKSGLPSDRFSAERTGGSVSTLTIQRTQQEDSAVYLCASSFSRRGGTDTQYFGPGTRLTVL.

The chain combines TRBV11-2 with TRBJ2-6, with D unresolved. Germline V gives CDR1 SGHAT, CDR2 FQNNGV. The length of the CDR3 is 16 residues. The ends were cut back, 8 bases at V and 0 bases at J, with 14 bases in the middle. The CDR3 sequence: CASDRRRVSGANVLTF. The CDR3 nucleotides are TGTGCCAGCGACCGCAGAAGGGTCTCTGGGGCCAACGTCCTGACTTTC.

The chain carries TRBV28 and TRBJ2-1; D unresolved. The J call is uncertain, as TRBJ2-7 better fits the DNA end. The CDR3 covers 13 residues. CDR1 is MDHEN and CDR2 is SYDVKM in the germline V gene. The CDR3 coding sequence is TGTGCCAGCACCGTCAACCCCTACAATGAGCAGTACTTC. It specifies CASTVNPYNEQYF.

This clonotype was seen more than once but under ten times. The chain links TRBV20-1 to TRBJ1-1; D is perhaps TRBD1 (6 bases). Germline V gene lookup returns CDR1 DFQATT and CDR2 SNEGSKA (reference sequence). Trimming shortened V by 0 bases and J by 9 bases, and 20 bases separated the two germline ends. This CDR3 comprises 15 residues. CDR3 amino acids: CSAREGQDSQVKAFF. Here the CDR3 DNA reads TGCAGTGCTAGAGAGGGTCAGGACAGTCAGGTTAAAGCTTTCTTT.

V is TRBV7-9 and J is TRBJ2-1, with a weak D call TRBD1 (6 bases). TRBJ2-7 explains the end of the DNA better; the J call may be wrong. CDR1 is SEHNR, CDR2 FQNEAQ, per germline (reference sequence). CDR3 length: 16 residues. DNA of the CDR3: TGTGCCAGCAGCTCCTCCACAGGGAGCTCCTACAATGAGCAGTACTTC. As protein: CASSSSTGSSYNEQYF.